Sequencing of this TCR beta chain was carried out in a study of regulatory T cells in long-lasting Graves disease (dated by TCRdb to the early 2020s). With respect to the entire study: In the newly diagnosed Graves' disease group, patients had been taking antithyroid drugs for less than 3 months. Patients with persistent Graves' disease were compared with patients with newly diagnosed Graves' disease using TCR sequencing and RNA sequencing of peripheral blood. The study was conducted in China and was registered as a clinical trial. A total of roughly 33 samples were covered by TCR sequencing, comprising around 13 persistent and around 20 newly diagnosed Graves' disease patients. Study-level results and caveats: Compared with newly diagnosed patients, patients with persistent Graves' disease had lower TCR Shannon entropy and fewer highly expanded clones, which suggests clonal expansion. Sequencing and analysis were restricted to the TCR beta chain. TRBV28, TRBJ1-2 and TRBJ2-5 were preferentially used in persistent disease, while TRBV20-1 and TRBJ2-1 were favored in newly diagnosed disease. The authors acknowledged the small sample size as a limitation that may reduce accuracy. A larger number of public clonotypes was shared among persistent patients (more than 2,500) than among newly diagnosed patients (around 890). Because the primary lesion, thyroid tissue, could not be accessed, the study looked at peripheral blood alone.

The receptor library was made with multiplex PCR. Sequencing relied on an Illumina HiSeq 4000. CDR3 regions were amplified by Arm-PCR with iRepertoire HTBI primers to construct TCR beta libraries. Before sequencing, the PCR products went through gel purification. Per the original workflow: Gene usage analysis of CDR3 amino acid clonotypes relied on the approximately 62 TRBV and 14 TRBJ segments identified across samples. COPE and FqMerger were used to merge the filtered high-quality paired reads into contigs. BLAST was used to align contigs to IMGT TRBV, TRBD and TRBJ reference genes, with CDR3 defined following IMGT. Any clonotype with a frequency above 0.1% was classified as a highly expanded clone. Shannon entropy was used to measure repertoire diversity, and the Gini coefficient was used to measure V-J evenness. A clonotype was considered public if more than one individual shared it. TCRdb reanalyzed the raw reads on its own, using fastp at Q25 for trimming and MiXCR for clone calling, and kept in-frame beta chains. Rows with one shared CDR3 protein collapse into an entry with the most common genes and DNA. None of the V and J calls come from the authors' own analysis; TCRdb made them. This sample is represented by 350,000 to 400,000 distinct CDR3 sequences; around 16% of them were singletons. The ten top clones hold around a fifth of the sample.

The label giving this sample's time point can be read as: newly diagnosed GD, antithyroid drugs for less than 3 months. For both TCR sequencing and RNA sequencing, RNA was extracted from PBMCs using TRIzol. The diagnosis of Graves' disease followed American Thyroid Association guidelines. Recruitment of patients was carried out at an endocrinology department in Xi'an, China. Each patient gave approximately 9 milliliters of peripheral blood, collected in an EDTA anticoagulant tube. PBMCs were isolated by Ficoll Paque Plus density gradient separation without further T cell sorting. An Agilent 2100 Bioanalyzer and agarose gel were used to check RNA quality, while a NanoDrop 2000 measured RNA concentration. Turning to this clonotype: This receptor's antigen is unknown. A read error may be the cause here, since a much bigger clone is one base away.

The germline V gene sets CDR1 to SGHTA and CDR2 to FQGTGA. The CDR3 runs 13 amino acids, cysteine and phenylalanine included. CDR3 DNA only is kept here, 39 bases in frame from base 1. This clonotype was sampled from a female donor with Graves disease. Source: peripheral blood mononuclear cells (PBMCs), taken at new diagnosis, from a patient treated with antithyroid drugs. The sequence is built from TRBV7-3 and TRBJ2-3; too little of a D gene remains to name it. The DNA reads as follows: TGTGTCAGCAGCCCGACGGGTGGAGATACGCAGTATTTT. Its protein product is CVSSPTGGDTQYF.